The subject of this entry is one T cell receptor beta chain. Its antigen is undetermined. The data were obtained in a study of T-cell reconstitution after alpha-beta-depleted transplantation in children. Study outcomes and limitations: The high TCRbeta diversity at day 60 in some patients came from surviving recipient T cells and thymic progenitors.

TCRbeta library preparation incorporated unique molecular identifiers. Using its own MiXCR run on the PCR reads, TCRdb lists one record per CDR3 protein. Of 70,000 or so distinct CDR3 sequences detected, approximately 11% appear once; the ten largest clones hold less than 15%. The CDR3 runs to 16 residues. The germline CDR1 and CDR2 sequences are SGHDN and FVKESK. V lost 2 bases and J 2 bases, leaving 12 bases between the germline ends. Source: PBMCs, taken before TCRalphabeta/CD19-depleted stem cell transplant. The chain recombines TRBV14 with TRBJ2-2; D perhaps matches TRBD2 (5 bases). The TCR originated in a boy aged 5 to 17 with acute myeloid leukemia, due to receive a stem cell transplant. This CDR3 is CASSQTSGHNTGELFF. The CDR3 region has the DNA TGTGCCAGCAGCCAAACTAGTGGCCACAACACCGGGGAGCTGTTTTTT.